Listed here are 19 T cell receptor beta chains from one sample, sequenced in a study of vaccination and CD4 T cells after COVID-19. Sample treatment: roughly ten-day PBMC culture with coronavirus spike peptide pools or control peptides (ViraFEST assay). No antigen is known for these receptors. The Oncomine TCR Beta short-read assay was applied to DNA of cultured CD4+ T cells. TCRdb itself ran the PCR reads through MiXCR, one entry per CDR3 protein. The sample has roughly 14,000 distinct CDR3 sequences, 55% to 70% seen once. Sequences were obtained from CD4+ T cells from blood, cultured in vitro. All receptors come from a human donor who had recovered from COVID-19.

V gene TRBV20-1 combines with J gene TRBJ2-1, with 8 bases that match TRBD2. Germline CDR1 and CDR2: DFQATT and SNEGSKA (reference sequence). V gave up 6 bases and J gave up 3 bases; unmatched junction bases: 7. The CDR3 runs to 14 residues. CDR3 protein: CSAPLAGLYNEQFF. For the CDR3, the DNA is TGCAGTGCCCCGCTAGCGGGCCTCTACAATGAGCAGTTCTTC.

This clonotype was seen only a few times. V gene TRBV20-1 combines with J gene TRBJ2-6; TRBD1 matches at 11 bases. Germline-derived CDR1 and CDR2 are DFQATT and SNEGSKA (reference sequence). The CDR3 sequence is 16 residues long. Trimming cost V 5 bases and J 2 bases; bases outside gene matches: 5. CDR3 sequence (DNA): TGCAGTGCTTGGGACAGGGGGGGACCTGGGGCCAACGTCCTGACTTTC. It specifies CSAWDRGGPGANVLTF.

V and J are TRBV6-2 or TRBV6-3 and TRBJ2-3; the D gene is possibly TRBD2 (6 bases). The ends were cut back, 6 bases at V and 6 bases at J, with 13 bases in the middle. The CDR3 is made up of 13 amino acids. Germline-derived CDR1 and CDR2 are MNHEY and SVGEGT. The DNA for the CDR3 is TGTGCCAGCAGAGAACTAGCTTTCGATACGCAGTATTTT. Translated, it gives CASRELAFDTQYF.

This chain links TRBV20-1 with TRBJ1-2; D remains unclear. Trimming shortened V by 3 bases and J by 5 bases, and 19 bases separated the two germline ends. The CDR3 totals 15 residues. Germline values: CDR1 DFQATT, CDR2 SNEGSKA (reference sequence). CDR3 in amino acids: CSASPPGDRKYGYTF. CDR3 DNA: TGCAGTGCTAGCCCCCCAGGAGACCGTAAATATGGCTACACCTTC.

The gene calls are TRBV5-8 and TRBJ1-1; D unresolved. This CDR3 is 14 amino acids long. Germline CDR1 is SGHTS and CDR2 is YDEGEE. The V end lost 4 bases, the J end lost 0 bases, and 10 bases lay between the germline ends. CDR3 in amino acids: CASSARTMNTEAFF. CDR3 bases: TGTGCCAGCAGCGCTAGGACCATGAACACTGAAGCTTTCTTT.

The gene calls are TRBV15 and TRBJ2-5; D is unclear. This CDR3 region has 12 residues. Trimming removed 8 bases from V and 5 bases from J, with 12 bases in between. Germline lookup yields CDR1 LNHNV and CDR2 YYDKDF (reference sequence). For the CDR3, the DNA is TGTGCCACCGGTAGTTCTTGGGAGACCCAGTACTTC. It specifies CATGSSWETQYF. Full variable domain (rest looked up from reference TRBV15 and TRBJ2-5): DAMVIQNPRYQVTQFGKPVTLSCSQTLNHNVMYWYQQKSSQAPKLLFHYYDKDFNNEADTPDNFQSRRPNTSFCFLDIRSPGLGDTAMYLCATGSSWETQYFGPGTRLLVL.

The chain links TRBV7-3 to TRBJ2-3; TRBD2 matches at 9 bases. The J segment lost 1 base and the V segment lost 0 bases, leaving 2 bases of the junction unmatched. The CDR3 runs 16 residues. Per germline, CDR1 SGHTA and CDR2 FQGTGA. The CDR3 DNA follows: TGTGCCAGCAGCTTAACGACTAGCGGAGGCACAGATACGCAGTATTTT. Its translation is CASSLTTSGGTDTQYF.

The chain couples TRBV18 to TRBJ2-1, with 12 bases identical to TRBD1. Per the germline V gene, CDR1 is KGHSH and CDR2 is LQKENI. The CDR3 runs 16 residues. After removal of 2 bases from V and 7 bases from J, the junction contained 6 bases not matched to a gene. The CDR3: CASSPRGQGALNEQFF. DNA for the CDR3: TGTGCCAGCTCACCAAGGGGACAGGGGGCACTTAATGAGCAGTTCTTC. The entire variable domain, with the rest obtained from reference TRBV18 and TRBJ2-1, is as follows: NAGVMQNPRHLVRRRGQEARLRCSPMKGHSHVYWYRQLPEEGLKFMVYLQKENIIDESGMPKERFSAEFPKEGPSILRIQQVVRGDSAAYFCASSPRGQGALNEQFFGPGTRLTVL.

The rearrangement joins TRBV20-1 to TRBJ2-2; D is perhaps TRBD1 or TRBD2 (5 bases each). Germline loops: CDR1 DFQATT, CDR2 SNEGSKA (reference sequence). CDR3 length: 12 residues. V was clipped by 6 bases and J by 6 bases, with 11 bases between them. The CDR3 DNA reads as TGCAGTGCCTCCGGGGCCGCCGGGGAGCTGTTTTTT. Its protein product is CSASGAAGELFF.

The chain recombines TRBV27 with TRBJ1-2; D ambiguous. Germline V gives CDR1 MNHEY, CDR2 SMNVEV (reference sequence). The CDR3 runs 14 residues. Deletions cut 6 bases from V and 4 bases from J, with 15 bases between. The CDR3 region has the DNA TGTGCCAGCAGCCCTCACGGGCCGGTCTATGGCTACACCTTC. Translated: CASSPHGPVYGYTF.

V and J are TRBV10-1 and TRBJ2-7, with TRBD1 identical over 8 bases. Germline CDR1 is WNHNN and CDR2 is SYGVQD (reference sequence). The CDR3 spans 13 residues. The CDR3: CATSLGQGGEQYF. As DNA, the CDR3 is TGCGCTACCTCTTTAGGACAGGGAGGCGAGCAGTACTTC.

The chain employs TRBV10-1 and TRBJ2-3; 13 bases fit TRBD2. Germline assignment: CDR1 WNHNN and CDR2 SYGVQD (reference sequence). The J segment lost 6 bases and the V segment lost 3 bases, leaving 3 bases of the junction unmatched. The CDR3 sequence is 15 residues long. CDR3 in amino acids: CASSDGLAGVDTQYF. The CDR3 nucleotides read TGCGCCAGCAGTGACGGACTAGCGGGAGTTGATACGCAGTATTTT.

This clonotype is large by share. The gene calls are TRBV27 and TRBJ2-5, with 7 bases that match TRBD2. CDR3 length: 18 amino acids. In germline, CDR1 is MNHEY, CDR2 SMNVEV (reference sequence). Germline trimming cut 5 bases from V and 4 bases from J; bases unmatched to any gene: 19. CDR3 region: CASSPSAFAGVSLETQYF. The CDR3 DNA follows: TGTGCCAGCAGTCCCTCCGCTTTTGCGGGAGTCTCGTTAGAGACCCAGTACTTC.

The V and J genes are TRBV6-2 or TRBV6-3 and TRBJ2-7; D may match TRBD1 or TRBD2 (6 bases each). V was clipped by 8 bases and J by 6 bases, with 14 bases between them. This CDR3 is 12 amino acids long. Germline values: CDR1 MNHEY, CDR2 SVGEGT. The CDR3 DNA sequence: TGTGCCAGCCACAGGGTGGGGGGCGAGCAGTACTTC. Translating it yields CASHRVGGEQYF.

This clonotype has just one count. The rearrangement uses TRBV20-1 and TRBJ2-1, with 8 bases aligning to TRBD2. This CDR3 is built from 16 residues. The V gene's germline CDR1 is DFQATT and CDR2 SNEGSKA (reference sequence). V trimming: 5 bases; J trimming: 3 bases; junction bases outside the gene matches: 12. In nucleotides, the CDR3 is TGCAGTGCTCCCTTCTCTGCTAGCGGGTTCTACAATGAGCAGTTCTTC. It is translated as CSAPFSASGFYNEQFF.

This clonotype was detected a few times. The V gene is TRBV27, the J gene TRBJ2-3; TRBD2 is a possible D gene (6 bases). The CDR3 has 15 amino acids. V dropped 3 bases and J dropped 2 bases, with 12 bases sitting between them. The germline gives CDR1 MNHEY, CDR2 SMNVEV (reference sequence). The CDR3 DNA is TGTGCCAGCAGTTTGTTTGGGGAGGTCACAGATACGCAGTATTTT. Translation: CASSLFGEVTDTQYF.

The rearrangement uses TRBV11-2 and TRBJ2-7; 10 nucleotides align to TRBD2. Germline V gives CDR1 SGHAT, CDR2 FQNNGV. The CDR3 contains 18 residues. The V segment lost 0 bases and the J segment 2 bases; nucleotides outside the gene matches: 10. The CDR3 loop reads CASSLDALAGVLPYEQYF. CDR3 nucleotide sequence: TGTGCCAGCAGCTTAGACGCGCTAGCGGGAGTCCTTCCCTACGAGCAGTACTTC.

The V gene is TRBV6-2 or TRBV6-3, the J gene TRBJ2-1; 11 nucleotides match TRBD2. CDR1 MNHEY and CDR2 SVGEGT come from the germline V gene. Trimming cost V 6 bases and J 6 bases; bases outside gene matches: 7. The CDR3 extends over 15 amino acids. The DNA of the CDR3 is TGTGCCAGCAGGTACGGACTAGCGGGCCGCAATGAGCAGTTCTTC. Translated: CASRYGLAGRNEQFF.

The V gene is TRBV10-1, the J gene TRBJ2-1; D not resolved. The V and J ends lost 8 bases and 6 bases respectively, with 11 bases between them. Per germline, CDR1 WNHNN and CDR2 SYGVQD (reference sequence). This CDR3 spans 12 amino acids. DNA for the CDR3: TGCGCCAGCGGGTCTTTCCCCAATGAGCAGTTCTTC. Protein product: CASGSFPNEQFF.